This T cell receptor (beta chain) stems from a study of response to subunit inactivated influenza vaccine (dated by TCRdb to 2017 to 2018). For the wider study: To follow how T cells responded to a trivalent subunit inactivated influenza vaccine, the researchers relied on deep quantitative profiling of the T cell receptor repertoire. Points the paper makes about the study in general: The authors suggested that each seasonal influenza vaccination may recruit only a limited number of new T cells.

For this clonotype: Its cognate antigen has yet to be identified. Base-call qualities are not available, and no considerably larger clone is one nucleotide away.

Its CDR3 holds 15 amino acids, cysteine through phenylalanine. The CDR3 DNA has 45 bases and is translated from base 1. Here V drops 6 bases and J drops 3 bases, and the junction holds 9 bases not matched to any gene. Taken from the germline V gene, the CDR1 and CDR2 loops are SGHRS and YFSETQ. Libraries were constructed by RT-PCR. Sequencing instrument: Illumina HiSeq 2500. The public reads were run again by TCRdb, first through fastp at Q25 and then through MiXCR, and only productive beta chains were kept. A single entry per CDR3 protein holds the most common genes and DNA from its merged rows. For this sample the table gives about 800,000 distinct CDR3 sequences, of which 20% to 25% were detected only once. Roughly a tenth of the sample belongs to the ten largest clones.

The sequence joins TRBV5-1 to TRBJ2-7; TRBD1 matches 10 bases in the middle. The TCR originated in a man between 50 and 59 years old who received an inactivated influenza vaccine. Donor details come from another sample of the same person, matched by shared clones. Sequenced material: PBMCs from blood, taken around 5 days after vaccination. CDR3 reads: CASKMTGGAGYEQYF. At the DNA level, the sequence is TGCGCCAGCAAGATGACAGGGGGCGCGGGCTACGAGCAGTACTTC. The reference TRBV5-1 and TRBJ2-7 proteins fill in what lies around the CDR3, so the full variable domain reads KAGVTQTPRYLIKTRGQQVTLSCSPISGHRSVSWYQQTPGQGLQFLFEYFSETQRNKGNFPGRFSGRQFSNSRSEMNVSTLELGDSALYLCASKMTGGAGYEQYFGPGTRLTVT.